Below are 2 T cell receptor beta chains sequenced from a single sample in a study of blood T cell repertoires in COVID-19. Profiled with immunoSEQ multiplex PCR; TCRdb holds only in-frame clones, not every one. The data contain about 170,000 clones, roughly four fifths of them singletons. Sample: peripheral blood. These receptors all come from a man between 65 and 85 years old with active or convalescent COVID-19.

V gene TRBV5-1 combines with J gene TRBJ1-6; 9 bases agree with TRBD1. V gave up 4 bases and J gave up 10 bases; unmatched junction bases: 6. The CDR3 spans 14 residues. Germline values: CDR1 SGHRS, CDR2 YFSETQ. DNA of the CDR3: TGCGCCAGCAGCCTGCGGACAGGGGTCTCACCCCTCCACTTT. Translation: CASSLRTGVSPLHF.

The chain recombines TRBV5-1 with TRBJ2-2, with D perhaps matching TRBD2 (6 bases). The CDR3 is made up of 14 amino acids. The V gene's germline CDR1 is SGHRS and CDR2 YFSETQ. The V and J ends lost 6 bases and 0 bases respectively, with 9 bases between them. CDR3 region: CASTPGANTGELFF. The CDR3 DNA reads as TGCGCCAGCACCCCGGGGGCGAACACCGGGGAGCTGTTTTTT.